This T cell receptor (beta chain) emerged from a study of control samples from healthy donors and cancer patients (dated by TCRdb to about 2020). Turning to this clone: Its antigen is unknown. Per-base qualities were not stored, and no clone one base away is much larger.

The germline V gene provides CDR1 SGHDT and CDR2 YYEEEE. V and J are truncated by 7 bases and 0 bases respectively, leaving an intervening sequence of 11 bases. There are 15 amino acids in the CDR3, from cysteine to phenylalanine inclusive. The retained sequence is limited to the CDR3, 45 bases, with the frame set at the first base. Libraries were prepared through the immunoSEQ multiplex PCR assay. TCRdb carries this immuneACCESS record with in-frame sequences only. Its versions omit some clonotypes, under half of them owing to an unresolved V gene in the studies checked, with the rest unexplained. The sample contains approximately 160,000 clones, about 93% of them found a single time. In total, the top ten clones hold about 0.73% of the sample.

The TCR comes from a woman in her twenties or thirties in good health. The sample taken for sequencing was blood. This chain joins TRBV5-6 to TRBJ2-6, with TRBD1 as a weak D call on 6 bases. The CDR3 region reads CASGGQSSGANVLTF. The DNA sequence is as follows: TGTGCCAGCGGGGGACAAAGCTCTGGGGCCAACGTCCTGACTTTC.